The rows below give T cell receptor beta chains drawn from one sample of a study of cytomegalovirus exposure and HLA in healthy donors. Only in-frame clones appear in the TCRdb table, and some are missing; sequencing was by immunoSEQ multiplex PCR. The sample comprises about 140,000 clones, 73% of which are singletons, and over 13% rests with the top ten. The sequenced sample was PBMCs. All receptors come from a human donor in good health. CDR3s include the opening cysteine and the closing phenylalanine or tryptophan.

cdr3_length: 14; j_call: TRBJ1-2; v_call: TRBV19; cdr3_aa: CASSSRGRNYGYTF
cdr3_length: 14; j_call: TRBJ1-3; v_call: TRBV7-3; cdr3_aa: CASSFEGSGNTIYF
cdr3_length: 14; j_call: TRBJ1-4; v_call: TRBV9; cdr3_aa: CASSVRGTNEKLFF
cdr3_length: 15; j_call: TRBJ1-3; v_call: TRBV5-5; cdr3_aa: CASSTDQGSGNTIYF
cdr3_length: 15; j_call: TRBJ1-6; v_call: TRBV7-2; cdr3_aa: CASSPPTGGSSPLHF
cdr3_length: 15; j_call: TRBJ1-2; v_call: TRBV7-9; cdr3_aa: CASSLGEGTGHGYTF
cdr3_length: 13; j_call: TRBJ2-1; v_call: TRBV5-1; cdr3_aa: CASSSGLVFEQFF
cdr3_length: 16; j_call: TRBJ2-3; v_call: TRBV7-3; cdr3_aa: CASSLTVTSATDTQYF
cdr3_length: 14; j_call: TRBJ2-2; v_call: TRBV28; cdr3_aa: CASSNLRGPGELFF
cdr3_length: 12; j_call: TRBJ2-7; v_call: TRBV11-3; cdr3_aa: CASSLSVYEQYF
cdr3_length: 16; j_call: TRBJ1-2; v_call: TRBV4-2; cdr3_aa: CASSRELSDRGYGYTF
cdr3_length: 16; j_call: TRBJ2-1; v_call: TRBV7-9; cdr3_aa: CASSSPSGGVYNEQFF
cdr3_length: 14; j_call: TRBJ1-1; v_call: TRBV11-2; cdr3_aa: CASSLNRDLTEAFF
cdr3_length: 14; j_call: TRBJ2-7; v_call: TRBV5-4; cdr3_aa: CASRLAGVRSEQYF
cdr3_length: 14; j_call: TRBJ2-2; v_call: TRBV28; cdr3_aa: CASSFSLNSGELFF
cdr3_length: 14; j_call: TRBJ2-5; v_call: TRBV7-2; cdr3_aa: CASSLDEVSKTQYF
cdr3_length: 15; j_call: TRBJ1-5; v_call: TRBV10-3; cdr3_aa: CAISEDRLSNQPQHF
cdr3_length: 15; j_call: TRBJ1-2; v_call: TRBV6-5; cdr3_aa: CASTPQTQGSGGYTF
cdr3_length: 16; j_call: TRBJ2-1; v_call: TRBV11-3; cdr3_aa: CASSQTGTSGNNEQFF
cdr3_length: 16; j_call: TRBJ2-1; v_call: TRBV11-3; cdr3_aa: CASSLEVGTTYNEQFF
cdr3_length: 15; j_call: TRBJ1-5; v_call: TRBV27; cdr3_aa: CASSFNRASNQPQHF